These 11 T cell receptor beta chains were all obtained from the same sample, sequenced in a study of blood T cell repertoires in COVID-19. Sequencing was performed with immunoSEQ multiplex PCR; in TCRdb, only in-frame clones are kept and a portion is missing. The repertoire consists of 250,000 to 300,000 clones, with roughly 90% occurring once and the leading ten covering 2.5% to 3%. The specimen was peripheral blood. These receptors all come from a woman aged 25 to 39 with active or convalescent COVID-19.

The chain has TRBV7-9 and TRBJ1-5; D possibly corresponds to TRBD1 (6 bases). The CDR3 extends over 15 amino acids. Germline V gene sequence: CDR1 SEHNR, CDR2 FQNEAQ (reference sequence). Between the trimmed V and J ends, which lost 5 bases and 0 bases, there was a span of 11 bases. The CDR3 bases are TGTGCCAGCAGCCCCGGACAGTTTAGCAATCAGCCCCAGCATTTT. Translating it yields CASSPGQFSNQPQHF.

The J gene is TRBJ1-2, the V gene TRBV19, with D perhaps TRBD1 (6 bases). V gave up 7 bases and J gave up 2 bases, with 17 bases separating them. This CDR3 has 15 residues. Germline CDR1 and CDR2: LNHDA and SQIVND (reference sequence). The CDR3 DNA sequence: TGTGCCAGTACCCCACTGGGGGGGCTGAACTATGGCTACACCTTC. Its translation: CASTPLGGLNYGYTF.

In this sample, this clone turned up a few times. V usage is TRBV7-2 and J usage is TRBJ2-1; 8 bases are a match to TRBD2. CDR1 SGHTA and CDR2 FQGNSA come from the germline V gene. The CDR3 runs to 15 residues. V dropped 1 base and J dropped 12; count of bases not matched to a gene: 11. CDR3 bases: TGTGCCAGCAGCTTAGACTCTGGCGGGGGGAGGAGGCAGTTCTTC. Translation gives CASSLDSGGGRRQFF.

The gene calls are TRBV19 and TRBJ2-2; D not resolved. There are 14 residues in the CDR3. V shed 4 bases and J shed 0 bases, with 6 bases lying between them. Germline loops: CDR1 LNHDA, CDR2 SQIVND (reference sequence). The DNA for the CDR3 is TGTGCCAGTAGTAACAACGCGAACACCGGGGAGCTGTTTTTT. It encodes CASSNNANTGELFF.

The V gene is TRBV4-1, the J gene TRBJ1-1; no firm D call. The CDR3 length is 14 residues. V shed 0 bases and J shed 4 bases, with 9 bases lying between them. CDR1 is MGHRA and CDR2 is YSYEKL in the germline V gene. The CDR3 loop reads CASSQEGVSTEAFF. CDR3 sequence (DNA): TGCGCCAGCAGCCAAGAGGGAGTAAGCACTGAAGCTTTCTTT.

The chain employs TRBV27 and TRBJ2-5, with D perhaps matching TRBD1 (5 bases). V shed 2 bases and J shed 3 bases, with 7 bases lying between them. This CDR3 spans 13 amino acids. The germline V gene has CDR1 MNHEY and CDR2 SMNVEV (reference sequence). The CDR3: CASSLRGEETQYF. In nucleotides, the CDR3 is TGTGCCAGCAGTTTAAGGGGCGAAGAGACCCAGTACTTC.

In its sample, this clone was seen a few times. CDR3 loop: CSVEDVGTEAFF. The DNA for the CDR3 is TGCAGCGTTGAAGATGTCGGCACTGAAGCTTTCTTT. The gene calls are TRBV29-1 and TRBJ1-1; D uncertain. The CDR3 covers 12 residues. Germline CDR1 SQVTM, CDR2 ANQGSEA. The germline V and J ends were trimmed by 0 bases and 4 bases, with 6 bases remaining between them.

CDR3 loop: CASSKVGLAGGNNEQFF. CDR3 sequence (DNA): TGTGCCAGCAGCAAAGTCGGACTAGCGGGGGGGAACAATGAGCAGTTCTTC. The chain joins TRBV21-1 to TRBJ2-1; the D call TRBD2 from the table was never checked on the DNA. TRBV21-1 is a pseudogene. CDR3 length equals 17 residues.

The sample holds one count of this clone. This rearrangement joins TRBV9 to TRBJ1-5; the D gene is possibly TRBD1 (5 bases). The CDR3 loop spans 14 amino acids. The ends were cut back, 0 bases at V and 10 bases at J, with 14 bases in the middle. Germline V gives CDR1 SGDLS, CDR2 YYNGEE. In DNA form, the CDR3 reads TGTGCCAGCAGCGTAGGGGGCGGATCTACTCCCCAGCATTTT. Translating gives CASSVGGGSTPQHF.

The chain recombines TRBV18 with TRBJ1-2, with D possibly being TRBD1 (6 bases). CDR1 and CDR2 from the germline V gene are KGHSH and LQKENI. The V gene lost 2 bases and the J gene lost 6 bases, with 10 bases spanning the gap. The CDR3 length is 13 residues. CDR3 in DNA: TGTGCCAGCTCACCAAGGTCAGGGGATGGCTACACCTTC. Translating gives CASSPRSGDGYTF.

The gene calls are TRBV6-4 and TRBJ2-1, with 10 bases matching TRBD2. From germline, CDR1 is MRHNA and CDR2 SNTAGT. Trimming removed 3 bases from V and 5 bases from J; junction bases left unmatched: 4. This CDR3 region has 15 residues. The CDR3 DNA reads as TGTGCCAGCAGTGAACTAGCGGGGCCGAACAATGAGCAGTTCTTC. This sequence encodes CASSELAGPNNEQFF.